The T cell receptor (beta chain) described here comes from a study of blood T cell repertoires in COVID-19 (dated by TCRdb to the early 2020s). For the study in its entirety: Collaborator samples came from the United States, Italy and Spain and covered acute and convalescent phases of COVID-19. A de-identified subject ID, COVID-19 status, age in years and sex were almost always included in the sample metadata. Subjects who had been exposed to COVID-19, were actively infected with it, or had recovered from it provided the deeply sampled blood TCRbeta repertoires that made up the dataset. The repertoires were released in a freely available public database meant as a resource for research on the immune response to SARS-CoV-2. Where available, HLA class I and class II types were obtained from metadata supplied by the sample provider rather than from assay-based typing. The prospective study material was composed of cDNA or gDNA derived from T cells, B-cell-depleted T cells, or PBMCs. Samples were obtained from the ongoing ImmuneRACE study (first 160 participants) and from about 1,300 subjects provided by 6 global collaborators.

A word on this clone: What this receptor recognizes is not known. Base qualities are missing; no much larger clone stands one base away.

In the prospective study, participants were about 18 to 95 years old, resided in fewer than 25 geographic areas of the United States, and were enrolled through a virtual design. To assign participants to cohorts, the prospective study relied on clinical history that participants themselves reported in a screening survey and a study questionnaire. Recovered participants in ImmuneRACE Cohort 3 were defined by two consecutive negative NP/OP PCR tests, clearance by a healthcare professional, or resolution of symptoms. Each participant in the prospective study had whole blood, serum and a nasopharyngeal or oropharyngeal swab collected by mobile phlebotomists. Over a roughly 2-month period, participants in the prospective study had the option of providing additional blood draws and questionnaires. Prospective study blood samples were shipped either frozen or at room temperature before DNA extraction.

The paper as a whole reports these results and caveats: How much clinical and demographic metadata was included differed by source and by participant, and the metadata was provided uncurated.

TCRbeta CDR3 regions were amplified from genomic DNA using the immunoSEQ Assay, a bias-controlled multiplex PCR. Per the authors' processing: The number of nucleated cells in each sample was estimated from the amplification of reference gene primers within the assay. To quantify the absolute abundance of each unique TCRbeta CDR3 rearrangement, sequence reads were collapsed and filtered. For each sample, productive Simpson clonality was calculated by taking the square root of Simpson's diversity index across productive rearrangements. Drawn from immuneACCESS, this table holds only the in-frame rearrangements with V and J called that TCRdb kept. Clones are partly lost; checked studies trace under half to an unresolved V gene and leave the rest unexplained. The V and J calls and clone size were taken over from that table, and D and trimming were inferred from the DNA. In all, the sample holds over 150,000 clones, and 80% to 85% of those were seen once. The ten largest clones take up 7.5% of the sample.

Material for sequencing was PBMCs or T cells enriched from blood (not recorded which). The sequence was obtained from a man aged 35-49 years who had recovered from COVID-19.

The sequence in DNA is TGCGCCAGCAGCCACGGACAGGGAACCTATAATTCACCCCTCCACTTT. This yields the protein CASSHGQGTYNSPLHF. Recombination linked TRBV5-1 to TRBJ1-6; a stretch of 8 junction bases matches TRBD1. The CDR3 covers 16 residues, taking in both the cysteine and the phenylalanine. Only CDR3 DNA is held: 48 bases, read in frame from base 1. CDR1 and CDR2, per the germline V gene, are SGHRS and YFSETQ. At the junction V is shortened by 4 bases and J by 2 bases; bases outside the gene matches: 5.